Below, 2 T cell receptor beta chains from the same sample are listed, as sequenced in a study of shared clonotypes between healthy human individuals. Clones were sequenced by immunoSEQ multiplex PCR, and TCRdb holds only the in-frame ones, with some missing. Counted here are hundreds of thousands of clones, around 81% occurring once; the ten biggest clones make up around 11%. The sample consisted of PBMCs. The receptors stem from a woman aged 40 to 50 in good health. Some clones in this sample may be carry-over from other donors' samples.

J is TRBJ1-1 and V is TRBV27, with a tentative D call TRBD1 (6 bases). Trimming left V 2 bases short and J 0 bases short, with 10 bases between. Per germline, CDR1 MNHEY and CDR2 SMNVEV (reference sequence). The CDR3 covers 15 residues. DNA for the CDR3: TGTGCCAGCAGTTTAAACGGACAGATGAACACTGAAGCTTTCTTT. Its translation: CASSLNGQMNTEAFF.

This clone has just a few counts. The rearrangement links TRBV4-1 to TRBJ1-2, with unresolved D. V gave up 5 bases and J gave up 7 bases, with 14 bases separating them. The CDR3 is 13 amino acids. Germline CDR1 reads MGHRA; CDR2 reads YSYEKL. CDR3: CASSSTWGGGYTF. The CDR3 DNA sequence: TGCGCCAGCAGCTCCACCTGGGGAGGTGGCTACACCTTC.